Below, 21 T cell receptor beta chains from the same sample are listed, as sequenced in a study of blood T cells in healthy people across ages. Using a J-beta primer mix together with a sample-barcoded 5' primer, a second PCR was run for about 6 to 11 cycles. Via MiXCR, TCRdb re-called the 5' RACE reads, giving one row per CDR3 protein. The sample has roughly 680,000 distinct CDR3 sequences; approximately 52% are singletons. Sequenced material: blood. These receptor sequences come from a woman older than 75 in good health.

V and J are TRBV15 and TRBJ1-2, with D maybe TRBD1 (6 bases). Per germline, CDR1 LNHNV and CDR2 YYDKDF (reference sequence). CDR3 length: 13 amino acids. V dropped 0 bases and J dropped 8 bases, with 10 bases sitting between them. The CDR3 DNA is TGTGCCACCAGCAGAGATCTAGGGGGAGGCTACACCTTC. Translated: CATSRDLGGGYTF.

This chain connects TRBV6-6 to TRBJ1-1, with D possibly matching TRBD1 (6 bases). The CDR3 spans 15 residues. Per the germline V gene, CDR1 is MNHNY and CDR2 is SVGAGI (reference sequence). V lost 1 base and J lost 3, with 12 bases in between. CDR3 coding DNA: TGTGCCAGCAGTTACTTCTCTTCAGGGGACACTGAAGCTTTCTTT. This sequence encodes CASSYFSSGDTEAFF.

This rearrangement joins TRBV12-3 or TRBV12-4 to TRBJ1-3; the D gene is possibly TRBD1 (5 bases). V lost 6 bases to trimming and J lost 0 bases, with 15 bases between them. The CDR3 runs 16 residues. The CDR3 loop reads CASSPGLRDSGNTIYF. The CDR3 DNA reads TGTGCCAGCAGCCCCGGTCTCAGGGACTCTGGAAACACCATATATTTT.

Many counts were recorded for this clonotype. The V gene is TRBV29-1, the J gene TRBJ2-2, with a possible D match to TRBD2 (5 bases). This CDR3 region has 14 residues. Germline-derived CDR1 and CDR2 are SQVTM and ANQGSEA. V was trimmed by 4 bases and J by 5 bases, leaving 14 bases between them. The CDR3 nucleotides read TGCAGCGTTGTTCCGGGGAAGGGAACCGGGGAGCTGTTTTTT. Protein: CSVVPGKGTGELFF.

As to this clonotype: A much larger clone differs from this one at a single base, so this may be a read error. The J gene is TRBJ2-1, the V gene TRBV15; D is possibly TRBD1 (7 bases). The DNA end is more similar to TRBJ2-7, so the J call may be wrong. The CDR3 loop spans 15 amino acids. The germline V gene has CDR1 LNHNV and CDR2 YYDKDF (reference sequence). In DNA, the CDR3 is TGTGCCACCAGCAGACAGGGGGGATCCTACAATGAGCAGTACTTC. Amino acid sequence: CATSRQGGSYNEQYF.

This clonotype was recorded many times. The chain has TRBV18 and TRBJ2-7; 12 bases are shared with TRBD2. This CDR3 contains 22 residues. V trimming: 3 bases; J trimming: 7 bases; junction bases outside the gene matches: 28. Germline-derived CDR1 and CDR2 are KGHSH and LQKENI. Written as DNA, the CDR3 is TGTGCCAGCTCACCCATCCCCCCAGGACAGACGAATCGGGCTAGCGGGAGGGCGGAGCAGTACTTC. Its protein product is CASSPIPPGQTNRASGRAEQYF.

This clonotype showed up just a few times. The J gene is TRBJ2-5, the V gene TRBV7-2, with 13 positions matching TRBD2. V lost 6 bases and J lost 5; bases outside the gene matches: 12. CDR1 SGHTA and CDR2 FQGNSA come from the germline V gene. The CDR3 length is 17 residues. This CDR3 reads CASSYSRTSGSSETQYF. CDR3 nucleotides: TGTGCCAGCAGTTATTCAAGGACTAGCGGGAGTTCGGAGACCCAGTACTTC.

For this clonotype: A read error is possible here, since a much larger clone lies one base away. CDR3 nucleotides: TGTGCCAGCAGCCAAGATCCTTTTGGTGAGCAGTACTTC. It is translated as CASSQDPFGEQYF. The chain employs TRBV4-2 and TRBJ2-7; no clear D gene. V lost 0 bases, J lost 7 bases, and 10 bases lay in between. The CDR3 sequence is 13 residues long. Germline V CDR1 and CDR2: LGHNA, YNFKEQ.

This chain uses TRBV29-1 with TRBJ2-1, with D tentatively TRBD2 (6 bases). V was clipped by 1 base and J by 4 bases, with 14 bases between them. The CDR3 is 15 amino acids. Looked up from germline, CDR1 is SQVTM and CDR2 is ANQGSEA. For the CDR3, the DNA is TGCAGCGTTGAAGTGGGGGGTGGAGATTACAATGAGCAGTTCTTC. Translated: CSVEVGGGDYNEQFF.

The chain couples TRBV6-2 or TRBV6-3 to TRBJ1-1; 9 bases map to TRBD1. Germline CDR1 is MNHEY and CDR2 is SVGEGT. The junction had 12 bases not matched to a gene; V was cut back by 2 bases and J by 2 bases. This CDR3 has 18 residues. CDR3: CASSYAPDSDRGNTEAFF. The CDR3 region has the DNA TGTGCCAGCAGTTACGCCCCCGACTCGGACAGGGGTAACACTGAAGCTTTCTTT.

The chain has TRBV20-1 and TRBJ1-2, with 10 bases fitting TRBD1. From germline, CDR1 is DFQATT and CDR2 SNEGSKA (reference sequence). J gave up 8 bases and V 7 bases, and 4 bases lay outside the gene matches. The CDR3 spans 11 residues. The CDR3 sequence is CSGQGARGYTF. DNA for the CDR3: TGCAGTGGACAGGGGGCGCGGGGCTACACCTTC.

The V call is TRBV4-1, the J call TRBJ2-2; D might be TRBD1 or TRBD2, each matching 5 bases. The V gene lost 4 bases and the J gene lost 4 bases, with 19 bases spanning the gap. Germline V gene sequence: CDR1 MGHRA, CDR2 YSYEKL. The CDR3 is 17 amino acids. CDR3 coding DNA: TGCGCCAGCAGCCTAGAGACCGGGACGGGAAGCACCGGGGAGCTGTTTTTT. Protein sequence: CASSLETGTGSTGELFF.

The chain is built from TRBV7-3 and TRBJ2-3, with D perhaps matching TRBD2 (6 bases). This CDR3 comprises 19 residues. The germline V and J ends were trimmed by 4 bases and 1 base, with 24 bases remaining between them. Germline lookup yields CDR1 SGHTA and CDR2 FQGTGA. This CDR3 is CASSSLPGLGLTRTDTQYF. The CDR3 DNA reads TGTGCCAGCAGCTCCCTCCCGGGACTGGGATTAACCCGCACAGATACGCAGTATTTT.

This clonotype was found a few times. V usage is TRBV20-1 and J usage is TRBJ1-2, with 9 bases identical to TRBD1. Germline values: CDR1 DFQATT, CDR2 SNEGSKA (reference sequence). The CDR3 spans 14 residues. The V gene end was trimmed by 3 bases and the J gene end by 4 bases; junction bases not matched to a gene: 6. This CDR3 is CSARTGGNLYGYTF. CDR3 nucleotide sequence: TGCAGTGCTAGGACAGGGGGAAACCTCTATGGCTACACCTTC.

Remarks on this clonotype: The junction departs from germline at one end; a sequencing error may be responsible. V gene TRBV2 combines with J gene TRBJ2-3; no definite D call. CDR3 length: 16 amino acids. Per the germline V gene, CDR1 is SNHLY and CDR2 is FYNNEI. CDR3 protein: CASSEGVRRSTDTRYF. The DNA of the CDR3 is TGTGCCAGCAGTGAAGGGGTTAGGCGGTCCACAGATACGCGGTATTTT.

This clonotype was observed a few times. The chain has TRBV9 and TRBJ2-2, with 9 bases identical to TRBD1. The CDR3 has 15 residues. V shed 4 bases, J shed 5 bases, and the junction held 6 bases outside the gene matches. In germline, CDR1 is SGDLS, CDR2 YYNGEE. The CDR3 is CASSPQTGGTGELFF. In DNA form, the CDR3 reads TGTGCCAGCAGCCCCCAGACAGGGGGGACCGGGGAGCTGTTTTTT.

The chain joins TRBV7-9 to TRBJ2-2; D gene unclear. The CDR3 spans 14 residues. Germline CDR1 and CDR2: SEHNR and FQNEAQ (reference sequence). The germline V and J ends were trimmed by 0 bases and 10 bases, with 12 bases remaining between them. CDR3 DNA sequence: TGTGCCAGCAGCTTAGCCCCCGACCCACAGGAGCTGTTTTTT. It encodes CASSLAPDPQELFF. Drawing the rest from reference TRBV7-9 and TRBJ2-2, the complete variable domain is DTGVSQNPRHKITKRGQNVTFRCDPISEHNRLYWYRQTLGQGPEFLTYFQNEAQLEKSRLLSDRFSAERPKGSFSTLEIQRTEQGDSAMYLCASSLAPDPQELFFGEGSRLTVL.

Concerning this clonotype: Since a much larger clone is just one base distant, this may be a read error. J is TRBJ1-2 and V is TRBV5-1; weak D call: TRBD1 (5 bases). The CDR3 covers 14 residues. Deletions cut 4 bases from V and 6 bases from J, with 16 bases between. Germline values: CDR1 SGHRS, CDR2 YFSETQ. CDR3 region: CASSPGRGVDGYTF. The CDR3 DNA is TGCGCCAGCAGCCCGGGACGGGGTGTAGATGGCTACACCTTC.

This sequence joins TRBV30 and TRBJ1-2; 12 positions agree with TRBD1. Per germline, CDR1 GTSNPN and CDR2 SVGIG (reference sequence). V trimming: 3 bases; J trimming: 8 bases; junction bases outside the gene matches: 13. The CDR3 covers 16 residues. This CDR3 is CAWSSGTGGFTEGYTF. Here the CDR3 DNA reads TGTGCCTGGAGCTCCGGGACAGGGGGCTTTACGGAGGGCTACACCTTC. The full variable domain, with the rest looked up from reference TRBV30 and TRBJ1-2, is SQTIHQWPATLVQPVGSPLSLECTVEGTSNPNLYWYRQAAGRGLQLLFYSVGIGQISSEVPQNLSASRPQDRQFILSSKKLLLSDSGFYLCAWSSGTGGFTEGYTFGSGTRLTVV.

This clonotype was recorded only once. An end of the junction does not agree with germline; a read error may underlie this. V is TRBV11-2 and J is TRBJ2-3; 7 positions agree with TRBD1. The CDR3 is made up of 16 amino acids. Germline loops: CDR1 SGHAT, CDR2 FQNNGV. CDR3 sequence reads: CASSLDRAFSTDTQYF. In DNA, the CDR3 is TGTGCCAGTAGCTTAGACAGGGCCTTTAGCACAGATACGCAGTATTTT. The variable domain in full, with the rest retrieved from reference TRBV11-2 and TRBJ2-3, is EAGVAQSPRYKIIEKRQSVAFWCNPISGHATLYWYQQILGQGPKLLIQFQNNGVVDDSQLPKDRFSAERLKGVDSTLKIQPAKLEDSAVYLCASSLDRAFSTDTQYFGPGTRLTVL.

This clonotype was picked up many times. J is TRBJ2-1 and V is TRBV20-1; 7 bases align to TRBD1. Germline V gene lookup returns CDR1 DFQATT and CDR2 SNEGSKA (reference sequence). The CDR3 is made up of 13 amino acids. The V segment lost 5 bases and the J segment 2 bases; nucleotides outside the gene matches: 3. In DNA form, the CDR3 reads TGCAGTGCTGGACAGGTTACCTACAATGAGCAGTTCTTC. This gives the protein CSAGQVTYNEQFF.